This paragraph reports one T cell receptor (beta chain). Its specific antigen is unknown. Per-base qualities were not stored, and no clone one base away is much larger. The germline V gene (reference sequence) sets CDR1 to SEHNR and CDR2 to FQNEAQ. Deletion took 3 bases off V and 3 bases off J, with a span of 9 bases between the germline ends. The CDR3 measures 14 amino acids from cysteine to phenylalanine. Solely the CDR3 DNA is kept, with 42 bases framed from the first base. Library preparation employed the immunoSEQ multiplex PCR assay. TCRdb retrieved this table from immuneACCESS and kept in-frame rearrangements only. Not all clones are present; in checked studies, unresolved V genes account for under half, and no reason is known for the remainder. For this sample the table gives over 10,000 clones, of which roughly nine tenths were detected only once. Of the sample, under 15% is held by the ten largest clones.

The record originates from a study of T cell changes during pregnancy in multiple sclerosis (dated by TCRdb to the late 2010s). Context from the whole study: In women with multiple sclerosis, the researchers looked at how the T cell repertoire shifted as pregnancy progressed.

The sequenced sample was CD8+ T cells from peripheral blood mononuclear cells, obtained after pregnancy. The sequence links TRBV7-9 to TRBJ2-4; the D gene remains uncertain. The receptor's source is a female donor in good health, enrolled as a control in a pregnancy study. CDR3 reads: CASSLSPGKNIQYF. The bases are TGTGCCAGCAGCTTGAGCCCCGGCAAAAACATTCAGTACTTC.